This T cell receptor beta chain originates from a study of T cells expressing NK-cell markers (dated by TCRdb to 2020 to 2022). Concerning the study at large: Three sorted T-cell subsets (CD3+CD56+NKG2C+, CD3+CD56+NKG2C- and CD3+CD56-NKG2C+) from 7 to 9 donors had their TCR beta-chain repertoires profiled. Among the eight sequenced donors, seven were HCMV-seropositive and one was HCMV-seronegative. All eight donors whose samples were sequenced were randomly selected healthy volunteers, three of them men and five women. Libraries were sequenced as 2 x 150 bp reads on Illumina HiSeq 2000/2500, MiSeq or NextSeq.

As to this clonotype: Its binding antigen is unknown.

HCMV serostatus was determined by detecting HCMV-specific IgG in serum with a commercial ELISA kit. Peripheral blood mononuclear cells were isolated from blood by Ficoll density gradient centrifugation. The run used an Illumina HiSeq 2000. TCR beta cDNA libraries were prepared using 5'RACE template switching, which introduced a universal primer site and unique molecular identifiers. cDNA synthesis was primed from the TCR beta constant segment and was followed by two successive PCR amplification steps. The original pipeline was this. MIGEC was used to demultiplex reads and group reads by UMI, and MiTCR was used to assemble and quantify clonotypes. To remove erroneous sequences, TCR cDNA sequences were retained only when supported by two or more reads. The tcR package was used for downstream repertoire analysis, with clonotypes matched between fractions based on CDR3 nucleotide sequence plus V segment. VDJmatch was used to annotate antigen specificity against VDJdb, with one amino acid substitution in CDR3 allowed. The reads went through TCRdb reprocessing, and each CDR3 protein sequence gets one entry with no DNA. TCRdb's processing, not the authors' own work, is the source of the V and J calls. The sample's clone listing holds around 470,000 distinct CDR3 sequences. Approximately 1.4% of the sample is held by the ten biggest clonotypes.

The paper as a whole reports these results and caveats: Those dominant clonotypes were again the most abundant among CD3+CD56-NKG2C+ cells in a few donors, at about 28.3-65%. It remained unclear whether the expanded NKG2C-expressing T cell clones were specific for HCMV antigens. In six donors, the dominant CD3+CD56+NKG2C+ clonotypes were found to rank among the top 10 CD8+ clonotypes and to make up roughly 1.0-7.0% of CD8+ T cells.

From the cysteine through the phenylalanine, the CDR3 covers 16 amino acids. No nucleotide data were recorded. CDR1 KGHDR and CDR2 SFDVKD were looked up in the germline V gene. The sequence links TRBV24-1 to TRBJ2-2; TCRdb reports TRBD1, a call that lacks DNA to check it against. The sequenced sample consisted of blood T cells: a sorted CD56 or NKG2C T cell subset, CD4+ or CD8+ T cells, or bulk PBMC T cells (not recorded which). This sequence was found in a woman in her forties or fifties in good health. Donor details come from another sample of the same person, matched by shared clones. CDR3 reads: CATSDLGQGNTGELFF.